These 8 T cell receptor beta chains were all obtained from the same sample, sequenced in a study of identical twins. TCRdb called the 5' RACE reads again in MiXCR, with one record for every CDR3 protein. This table has about 200,000 distinct CDR3 sequences, 6.5% appearing once. These sequences were also reported in another study, on T cells expressing NK-cell markers.

Material for sequencing was CD8+ T cells sorted from blood. The receptor source for this set is a woman aged 18-29 years in good health.

There are a few counts of this clonotype. The CDR3 bases are TGTGCCAGCAGCCAGGCACAAGACATGAACTATGGCTACACCTTC. It encodes CASSQAQDMNYGYTF. This rearrangement joins TRBV12-3 or TRBV12-4 to TRBJ1-2; D remains unclear. Trimming removed 6 bases from V and 2 bases from J, with 16 bases in between. The CDR3 extends over 15 amino acids.

The J gene is TRBJ2-7, the V gene TRBV29-1, with 10 nucleotides matching TRBD2. V trimming: 6 bases; J trimming: 4 bases; junction bases outside the gene matches: 6. This CDR3 region has 13 residues. Germline values: CDR1 SQVTM, CDR2 ANQGSEA. The CDR3 is CSVIGTSVYEQYF. In DNA form, the CDR3 reads TGCAGCGTGATAGGGACTAGCGTGTACGAGCAGTACTTC.

This clonotype was seen a handful of times. V usage is TRBV6-2 or TRBV6-3 and J usage is TRBJ1-1; D is uncertain. Between the trimmed V and J ends, which lost 6 bases and 5 bases, there was a span of 10 bases. Germline V gene lookup returns CDR1 MNHEY and CDR2 SVGEGT. This CDR3 has 12 amino acids. The CDR3 nucleotides read TGTGCCAGCAGCCTTACACGGACTGAAGCTTTCTTT. Protein: CASSLTRTEAFF.

This chain uses TRBV12-3 or TRBV12-4 with TRBJ2-7, with D unclear. This CDR3 spans 14 amino acids. Trimming took off 5 bases at V and 1 base at J, with 12 bases between the two ends. The chain's CDR3 is CASSRTGYSYEQYF. As DNA, the CDR3 is TGTGCCAGCAGTCGGACCGGTTATTCCTACGAGCAGTACTTC.

The V gene is TRBV19, the J gene TRBJ1-5; D might be TRBD1 (5 bases). This CDR3 spans 17 amino acids. The germline V and J ends were trimmed by 2 bases and 3 bases, with 17 bases remaining between them. Germline CDR1 and CDR2: LNHDA and SQIVND (reference sequence). CDR3 coding DNA: TGTGCCAGTAGTATATCAGTCCAGGACATATTCAATCAGCCCCAGCATTTT. It codes for CASSISVQDIFNQPQHF.

This clonotype was observed at least ten times. The V and J genes are TRBV7-9 and TRBJ2-7, with TRBD2 matching 8 bases. The germline V gene has CDR1 SEHNR and CDR2 FQNEAQ (reference sequence). The CDR3 has 14 residues. V was clipped by 4 bases and J by 4 bases; unmatched bases: 6. The CDR3 DNA reads TGTGCCAGCAGCTCACCCGGACTAGCATACGAGCAGTACTTC. Its protein is CASSSPGLAYEQYF.

This clonotype was seen more than once but under ten times. CDR3 loop: CASSLAVAGAPDTQYF. CDR3 in DNA: TGTGCCAGCAGCTTAGCGGTGGCGGGGGCACCAGATACGCAGTATTTT. The gene calls are TRBV7-9 and TRBJ2-3, with D possibly matching TRBD2 (7 bases). The length of the CDR3 is 16 residues. Germline loops: CDR1 SEHNR, CDR2 FQNEAQ (reference sequence). V was cut by 0 bases and J by 4 bases, with 14 bases left in between. The entire variable domain, with the rest obtained from reference TRBV7-9 and TRBJ2-3, is as follows: DTGVSQNPRHKITKRGQNVTFRCDPISEHNRLYWYRQTLGQGPEFLTYFQNEAQLEKSRLLSDRFSAERPKGSFSTLEIQRTEQGDSAMYLCASSLAVAGAPDTQYFGPGTRLTVL.

The sample holds many counts of this clonotype. The chain links TRBV5-1 to TRBJ2-7, with 7 nucleotides matching TRBD1. The J segment lost 7 bases and the V segment lost 7 bases, leaving 14 bases of the junction unmatched. Germline CDR1 SGHRS, CDR2 YFSETQ. The CDR3 is 14 amino acids. CDR3 bases: TGCGCCAGCCAACTCAGGGGGAACCTAGAAGAGCAGTACTTC. This translates into CASQLRGNLEEQYF.